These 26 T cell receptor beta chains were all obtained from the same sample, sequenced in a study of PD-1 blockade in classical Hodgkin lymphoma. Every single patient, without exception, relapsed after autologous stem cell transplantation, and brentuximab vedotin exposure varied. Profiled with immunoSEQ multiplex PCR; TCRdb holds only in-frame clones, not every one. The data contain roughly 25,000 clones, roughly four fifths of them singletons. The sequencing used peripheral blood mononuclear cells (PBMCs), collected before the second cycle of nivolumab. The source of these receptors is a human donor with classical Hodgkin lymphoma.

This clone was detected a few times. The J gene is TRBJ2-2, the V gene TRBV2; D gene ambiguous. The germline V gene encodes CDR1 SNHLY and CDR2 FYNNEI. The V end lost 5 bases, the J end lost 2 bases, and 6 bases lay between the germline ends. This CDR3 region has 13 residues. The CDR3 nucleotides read TGTGCCAGCAGTAGAGAAAACACCGGGGAGCTGTTTTTT. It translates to CASSRENTGELFF.

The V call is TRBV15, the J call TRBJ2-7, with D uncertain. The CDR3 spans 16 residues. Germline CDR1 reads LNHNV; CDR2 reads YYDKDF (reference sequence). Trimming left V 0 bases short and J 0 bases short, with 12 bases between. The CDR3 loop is CATSRDLGWVSYEQYF. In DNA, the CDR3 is TGTGCCACCAGCAGAGATCTAGGGTGGGTCTCCTACGAGCAGTACTTC.

CDR3 coding DNA: TGTGCCAGCAGCTTAACGGGTCCCACTGAAGCTTTCTTT. Translated: CASSLTGPTEAFF. The J gene is TRBJ1-1, the V gene TRBV7-9; D remains ambiguous. The V gene's germline CDR1 is SEHNR and CDR2 FQNEAQ (reference sequence). V was shortened by 2 bases and J by 4 bases, with 8 bases between the two germline ends. The CDR3 is made up of 13 amino acids.

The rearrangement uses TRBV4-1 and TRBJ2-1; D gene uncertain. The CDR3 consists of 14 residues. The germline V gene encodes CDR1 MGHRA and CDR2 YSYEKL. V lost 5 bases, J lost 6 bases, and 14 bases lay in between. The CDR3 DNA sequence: TGCGCCAGCAGCGGTGAGTATTCGATCAATGAGCAGTTCTTC. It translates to CASSGEYSINEQFF.

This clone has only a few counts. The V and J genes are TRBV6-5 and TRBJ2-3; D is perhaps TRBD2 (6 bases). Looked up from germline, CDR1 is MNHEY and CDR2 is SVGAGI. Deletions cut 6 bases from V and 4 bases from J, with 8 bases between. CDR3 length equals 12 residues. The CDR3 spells CASSGGADTQYF. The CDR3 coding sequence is TGTGCCAGCAGCGGAGGGGCAGATACGCAGTATTTT.

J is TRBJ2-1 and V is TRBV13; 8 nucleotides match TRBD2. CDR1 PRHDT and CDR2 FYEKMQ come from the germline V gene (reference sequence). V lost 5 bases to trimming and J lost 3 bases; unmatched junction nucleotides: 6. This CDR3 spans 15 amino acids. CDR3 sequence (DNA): TGTGCCAGCAGCCCTCGGGGGGGGGACTACAATGAGCAGTTCTTC. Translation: CASSPRGGDYNEQFF.

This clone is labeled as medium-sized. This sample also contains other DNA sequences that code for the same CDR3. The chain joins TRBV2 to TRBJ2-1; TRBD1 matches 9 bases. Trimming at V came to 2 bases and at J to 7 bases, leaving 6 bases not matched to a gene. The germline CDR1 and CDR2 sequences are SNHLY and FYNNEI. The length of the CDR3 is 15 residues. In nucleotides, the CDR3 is TGTGCCAGCAGTGAACCGGGACAGGGTGAGAATGAGCAGTTCTTC. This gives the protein CASSEPGQGENEQFF.

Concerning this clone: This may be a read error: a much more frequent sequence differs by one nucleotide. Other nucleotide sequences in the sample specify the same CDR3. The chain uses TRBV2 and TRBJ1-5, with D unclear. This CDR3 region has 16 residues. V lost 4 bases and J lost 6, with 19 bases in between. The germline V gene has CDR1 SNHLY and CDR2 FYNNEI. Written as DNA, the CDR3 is TGTGCCAGCAGTGCCTCTGGGAGGAGAGAGGGTCAGCCCCAGCATTTT. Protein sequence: CASSASGRREGQPQHF.

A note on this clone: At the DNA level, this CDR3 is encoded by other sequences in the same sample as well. The CDR3 sequence: CASSLDRANSPLHF. The CDR3 DNA sequence: TGTGCCAGCAGCCTGGACAGAGCTAATTCACCCCTCCACTTT. The chain recombines TRBV5-4 with TRBJ1-6; D perhaps matches TRBD1 (6 bases). V lost 4 bases and J 6 bases, leaving 11 bases between the germline ends. The germline CDR1 and CDR2 sequences are SGHNT and YYREEE (reference sequence). The CDR3 length is 14 residues. Full variable domain (remainder filled in from reference TRBV5-4 and TRBJ1-6): ETGVTQSPTHLIKTRGQQVTLRCSSQSGHNTVSWYQQALGQGPQFIFQYYREEENGRGNFPPRFSGLQFPNYSSELNVNALELDDSALYLCASSLDRANSPLHFGNGTRLTVT.

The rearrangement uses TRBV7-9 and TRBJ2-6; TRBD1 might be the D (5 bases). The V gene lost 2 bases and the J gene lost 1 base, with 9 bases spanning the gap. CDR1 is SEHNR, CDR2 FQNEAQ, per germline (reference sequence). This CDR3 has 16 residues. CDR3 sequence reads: CASSLNDRSGANVLTF. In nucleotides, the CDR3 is TGTGCCAGCAGCTTAAACGACAGATCTGGGGCCAACGTCCTGACTTTC. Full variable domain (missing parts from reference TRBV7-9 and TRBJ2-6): DTGVSQNPRHKITKRGQNVTFRCDPISEHNRLYWYRQTLGQGPEFLTYFQNEAQLEKSRLLSDRFSAERPKGSFSTLEIQRTEQGDSAMYLCASSLNDRSGANVLTFGAGSRLTVL.

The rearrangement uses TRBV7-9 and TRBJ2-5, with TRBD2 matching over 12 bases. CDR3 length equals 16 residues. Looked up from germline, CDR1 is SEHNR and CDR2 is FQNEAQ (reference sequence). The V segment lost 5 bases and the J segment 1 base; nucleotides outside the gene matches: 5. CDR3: CASSRQGLAGQETQYF. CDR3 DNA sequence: TGTGCCAGCAGCCGACAGGGACTAGCGGGCCAAGAGACCCAGTACTTC.

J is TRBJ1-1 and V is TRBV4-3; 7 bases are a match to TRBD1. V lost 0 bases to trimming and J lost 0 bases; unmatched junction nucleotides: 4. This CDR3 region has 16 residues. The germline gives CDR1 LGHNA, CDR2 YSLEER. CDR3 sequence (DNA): TGCGCCAGCAGCCAAGACAGGGGGGAGGTGAACACTGAAGCTTTCTTT. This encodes CASSQDRGEVNTEAFF.

The CDR3 DNA reads as TGCGCCAGCAGCCAGGCAGGGACCTTAGCCAAAAACATTCAGTACTTC. Its translation: CASSQAGTLAKNIQYF. This sequence joins TRBV4-1 and TRBJ2-4; TRBD1 or TRBD2 may be the D gene (5 bases each). V was clipped by 3 bases and J by 0 bases, with 12 bases between them. CDR1 and CDR2 from the germline V gene are MGHRA and YSYEKL. The CDR3 runs to 16 residues.

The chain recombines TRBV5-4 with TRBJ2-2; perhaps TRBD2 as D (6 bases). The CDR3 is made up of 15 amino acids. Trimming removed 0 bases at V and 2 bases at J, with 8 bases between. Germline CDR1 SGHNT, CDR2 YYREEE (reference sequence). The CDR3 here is CASSLAGVNTGELFF. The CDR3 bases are TGTGCCAGCAGCTTGGCGGGGGTTAACACCGGGGAGCTGTTTTTT.

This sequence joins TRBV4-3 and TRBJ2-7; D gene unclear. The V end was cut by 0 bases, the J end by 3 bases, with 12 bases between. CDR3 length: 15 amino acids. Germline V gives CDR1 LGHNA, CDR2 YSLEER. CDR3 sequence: CASSQDRHGYYEQYF. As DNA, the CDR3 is TGCGCCAGCAGCCAAGATCGACACGGATACTACGAGCAGTACTTC.

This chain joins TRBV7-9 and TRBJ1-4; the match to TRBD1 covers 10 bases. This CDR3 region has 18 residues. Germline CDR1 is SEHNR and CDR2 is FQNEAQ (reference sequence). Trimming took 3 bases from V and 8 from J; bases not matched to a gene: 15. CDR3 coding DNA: TGTGCCAGCAGCTTGGGGATTGCAGGACAGGGGGTCTGGGAAAAACTGTTTTTT. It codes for CASSLGIAGQGVWEKLFF.

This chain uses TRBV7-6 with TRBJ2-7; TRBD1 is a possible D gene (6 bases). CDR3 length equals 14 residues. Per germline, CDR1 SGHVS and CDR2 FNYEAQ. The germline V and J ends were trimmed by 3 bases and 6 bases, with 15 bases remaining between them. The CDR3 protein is CASSFVQGTGEQYF. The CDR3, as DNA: TGTGCCAGCAGCTTCGTTCAGGGGACGGGCGAGCAGTACTTC.

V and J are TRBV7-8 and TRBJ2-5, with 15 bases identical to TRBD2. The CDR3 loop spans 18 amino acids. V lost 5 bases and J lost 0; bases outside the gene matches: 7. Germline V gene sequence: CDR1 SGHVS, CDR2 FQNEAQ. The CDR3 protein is CASSEGLAGGNYQETQYF. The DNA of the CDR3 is TGTGCCAGCAGCGAGGGACTAGCGGGGGGCAACTACCAAGAGACCCAGTACTTC.

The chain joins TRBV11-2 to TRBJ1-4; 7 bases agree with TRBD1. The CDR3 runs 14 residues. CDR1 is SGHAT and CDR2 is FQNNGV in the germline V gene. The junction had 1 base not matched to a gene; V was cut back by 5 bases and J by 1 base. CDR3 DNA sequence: TGTGCCAGCAGCCCAGGGGGAACTAATGAAAAACTGTTTTTT. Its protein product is CASSPGGTNEKLFF.

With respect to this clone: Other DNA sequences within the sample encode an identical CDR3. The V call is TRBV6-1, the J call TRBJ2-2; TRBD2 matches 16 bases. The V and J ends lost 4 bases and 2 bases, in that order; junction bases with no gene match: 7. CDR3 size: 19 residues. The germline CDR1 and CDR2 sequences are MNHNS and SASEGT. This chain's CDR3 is CASSVGLAGGHRNTGELFF. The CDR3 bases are TGTGCCAGCAGTGTGGGACTAGCGGGGGGGCATAGAAACACCGGGGAGCTGTTTTTT.

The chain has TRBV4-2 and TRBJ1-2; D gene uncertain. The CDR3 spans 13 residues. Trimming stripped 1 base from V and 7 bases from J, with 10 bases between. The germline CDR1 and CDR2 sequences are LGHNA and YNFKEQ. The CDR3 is CASSQGQSFGYTF. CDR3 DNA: TGTGCCAGCAGCCAAGGCCAATCTTTTGGCTACACCTTC.

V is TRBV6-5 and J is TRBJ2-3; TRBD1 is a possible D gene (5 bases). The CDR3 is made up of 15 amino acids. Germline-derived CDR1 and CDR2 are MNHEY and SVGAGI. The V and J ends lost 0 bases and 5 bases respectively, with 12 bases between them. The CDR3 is CASSYSGLPQDTQYF. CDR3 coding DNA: TGTGCCAGCAGTTACTCGGGGCTCCCACAAGATACGCAGTATTTT.

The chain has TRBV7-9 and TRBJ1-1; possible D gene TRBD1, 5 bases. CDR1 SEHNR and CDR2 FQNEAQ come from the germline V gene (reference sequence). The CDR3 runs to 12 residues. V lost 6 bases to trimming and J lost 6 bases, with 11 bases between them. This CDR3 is CASRSRDPEAFF. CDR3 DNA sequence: TGTGCCAGCAGGTCCCGGGACCCTGAAGCTTTCTTT.

For the CDR3, the DNA is TGTGCCAGCAGTGAACGGACAGGGATTTACGAGCAGTACTTC. Translating it yields CASSERTGIYEQYF. The gene calls are TRBV2 and TRBJ2-7; TRBD1 aligns across 8 bases. This CDR3 spans 14 amino acids. The germline gives CDR1 SNHLY, CDR2 FYNNEI. V lost 2 bases, J lost 4 bases, and 4 bases stayed unmatched. The full variable domain, completed using reference TRBV2 and TRBJ2-7, is EPEVTQTPSHQVTQMGQEVILRCVPISNHLYFYWYRQILGQKVEFLVSFYNNEISEKSEIFDDQFSVERPDGSNFTLKIRSTKLEDSAMYFCASSERTGIYEQYFGPGTRLTVT.

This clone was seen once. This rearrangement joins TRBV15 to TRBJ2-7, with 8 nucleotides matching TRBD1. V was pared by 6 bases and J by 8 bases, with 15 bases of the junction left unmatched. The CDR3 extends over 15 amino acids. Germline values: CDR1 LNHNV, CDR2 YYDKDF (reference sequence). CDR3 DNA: TGTGCCACCAGTGAAGGGACAGGCACCCCCAACAAGCAGTACTTC. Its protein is CATSEGTGTPNKQYF. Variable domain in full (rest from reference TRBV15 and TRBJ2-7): DAMVIQNPRYQVTQFGKPVTLSCSQTLNHNVMYWYQQKSSQAPKLLFHYYDKDFNNEADTPDNFQSRRPNTSFCFLDIRSPGLGDTAMYLCATSEGTGTPNKQYFGPGTRLTVT.

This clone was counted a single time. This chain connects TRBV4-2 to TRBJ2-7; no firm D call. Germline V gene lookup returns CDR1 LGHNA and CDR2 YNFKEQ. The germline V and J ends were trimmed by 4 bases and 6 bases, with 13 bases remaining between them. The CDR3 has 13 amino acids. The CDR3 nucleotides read TGTGCCAGCAGCCCCCACTACACGCCCGAGCAGTACTTC. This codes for CASSPHYTPEQYF.